The rows below give T cell receptor beta chains drawn from one sample of a study of blood T cell repertoires in COVID-19. TCRdb's copy holds only in-frame clones and misses some; the assay was immunoSEQ multiplex PCR. Of under 500,000 clones in the sample, 70% to 90% were seen once. Sequenced sample: PBMCs or T cells enriched from blood (not recorded which). These receptors came from a woman aged 18-35 years with acute COVID-19. Each CDR3 is given with its conserved first and last residue. The D gene is left open where the match is weak. The size entry is marked missing in some rows and otherwise reads once, few, many or a size class.

v_call	clone_size	d_call	j_call	cdr3_length	cdr3_aa	cdr3_nt
TRBV5-1	-	TRBD1	TRBJ2-2	14	CASSRDSDTGELFF	TGCGCCAGCAGCAGGGACAGCGACACCGGGGAGCTGTTTTTT
TRBV3-1/TRBV3-2	once	-	TRBJ2-2	13	CASSQGGTGELFF	TGTGCCAGCAGCCAGGGAGGCACCGGGGAGCTGTTTTTT
TRBV5-1	-	-	TRBJ1-4	13	CASSTEANEKLFF	TGCGCCAGCAGCACTGAGGCTAATGAAAAACTGTTTTTT
TRBV10-3	-	-	TRBJ1-1	14	CAISDSPGGSEAFF	TGTGCCATCAGTGATTCGCCTGGAGGCTCTGAAGCTTTCTTT
TRBV7-2	-	TRBD1	TRBJ1-2	13	CASSPDREDGYTF	TGTGCCAGCAGTCCGGACAGGGAAGATGGCTACACCTTC
TRBV5-1	-	-	TRBJ1-6	15	CASSQQSSYNSPLHF	TGCGCCAGCAGCCAACAGAGCTCCTATAATTCACCCCTCCACTTT
TRBV11-2	-	-	TRBJ1-2	15	CASNPLPKGRGGYTF	TGTGCCAGCAACCCATTACCGAAGGGGCGCGGTGGCTACACCTTC
TRBV11-2	once	-	TRBJ2-6	15	CASSLDSSGANVLTF	TGTGCCAGCAGCTTGGACAGCTCTGGGGCCAACGTCCTGACTTTC
TRBV14	-	-	TRBJ1-1	17	CASSQDLFGGRRTEAFF	TGTGCCAGCAGCCAAGATCTTTTCGGCGGACGGAGGACTGAAGCTTTCTTT
TRBV11-2	-	-	TRBJ2-7	15	CASSLEGGSQYEQYF	TGTGCCAGCAGCTTAGAGGGGGGATCACAGTACGAGCAGTACTTC
TRBV18	-	TRBD1	TRBJ1-4	17	CASSPQSVWDRSEKLFF	TGTGCCAGCTCACCACAATCAGTATGGGACAGGTCTGAAAAACTGTTTTTT
TRBV28	-	-	TRBJ1-3	11	CASSRGYTIYF	TGTGCCAGCAGCAGGGGTTACACCATATATTTT
TRBV11-2	-	-	TRBJ1-5	15	CASSFEGLSNQPQHF	TGTGCCAGCAGCTTTGAGGGACTAAGCAATCAGCCCCAGCATTTT
TRBV10-2	-	-	TRBJ2-7	14	CASSDSGASYEQYF	TGCGCCAGCAGTGATTCGGGTGCATCCTACGAGCAGTACTTC
TRBV5-4	-	-	TRBJ2-5	13	CASSLTRKETQYF	TGTGCCAGCAGCTTAACCAGGAAAGAGACCCAGTACTTC
TRBV9	-	-	TRBJ1-2	16	CASSVERGGWNYGYTF	TGTGCCAGCAGCGTAGAAAGGGGAGGGTGGAACTATGGCTACACCTTC
TRBV5-6	-	TRBD1	TRBJ1-2	14	CASSYTGGGYGYTF	TGTGCCAGCAGCTACACAGGGGGCGGGTATGGCTACACCTTC
TRBV10-1	-	-	TRBJ1-3	14	CASSEELSGNTIYF	TGCGCCAGCAGTGAAGAGCTCTCTGGAAACACCATATATTTT
TRBV29-1	-	TRBD1	TRBJ1-2	13	CSVEAGGNYGYTF	TGCAGCGTTGAAGCAGGGGGCAACTATGGCTACACCTTC
TRBV18	-	TRBD1	TRBJ2-5	14	CASSLQGEQETQYF	TGTGCCAGCTCACTACAGGGGGAACAAGAGACCCAGTACTTC
TRBV11-2	once	-	TRBJ2-7	13	CASSLATGYEQYF	TGTGCCAGCAGCTTAGCGACGGGCTACGAGCAGTACTTC
TRBV28	once	-	TRBJ2-7	12	CASFNTHYEQYF	TGTGCCAGCTTTAACACACACTACGAGCAGTACTTC
TRBV4-2	once	TRBD1	TRBJ2-7	17	CASSQDGQGMILYEQYF	TGTGCCAGCAGCCAAGACGGACAGGGTATGATTCTCTACGAGCAGTACTTC
TRBV10-3	-	-	TRBJ1-5	14	CAISESVTEEPQHF	TGTGCCATCAGTGAGTCAGTCACCGAGGAGCCCCAGCATTTT
TRBV16	-	-	TRBJ1-5	15	CASSQGQLSNQPQHF	TGTGCCAGCAGCCAAGGACAGTTGAGCAATCAGCCCCAGCATTTT
TRBV7-9	-	-	TRBJ1-5	13	CASSLELNQPQHF	TGTGCCAGCAGCTTAGAGCTCAATCAGCCCCAGCATTTT
TRBV7-9	-	TRBD1	TRBJ1-1	15	CASSEGQRKNTEAFF	TGTGCCAGCAGCGAGGGACAGAGGAAGAACACTGAAGCTTTCTTT
TRBV10-3	-	-	TRBJ1-5	14	CAISRDRIDQPQHF	TGTGCCATCAGCCGCGACAGAATTGATCAGCCCCAGCATTTT